Listed below are T cell receptor beta chains from one sample, sequenced in a study of blood T cell repertoires in COVID-19. Data came from immunoSEQ multiplex PCR; TCRdb stores just in-frame clones and leaves some out. The sample shows around 200,000 clones, roughly nine tenths of them seen only once. The sequenced sample was peripheral blood. All receptors derive from a woman aged 45-60 years with acute or convalescent COVID-19. The conserved cysteine and the conserved F or W are not part of the CDR3 here.

cdr3_aa: AISDRLAGESEQY
j_call: TRBJ2-7
v_call: TRBV10-3

cdr3_aa: ASSQGAGGPYEQY
j_call: TRBJ2-7
v_call: TRBV3-1/TRBV3-2

cdr3_aa: ASSQPGVDYGYT
j_call: TRBJ1-2
v_call: TRBV9

cdr3_aa: AWSTTGGIQY
j_call: TRBJ2-4
v_call: TRBV30

cdr3_aa: ASSSRGRGAFEAF
j_call: TRBJ1-1
v_call: TRBV7-2

cdr3_aa: ASSLGSGRVAHEQF
j_call: TRBJ2-1
v_call: TRBV7-8

cdr3_aa: ASSRTRESYSGNTIY
j_call: TRBJ1-3
v_call: TRBV6-6

cdr3_aa: ASSLARNYNEQF
j_call: TRBJ2-1
v_call: TRBV5-4

cdr3_aa: ASSRNSLSEETQY
j_call: TRBJ2-5
v_call: TRBV27

cdr3_aa: ASSSGGLAGFDEQY
j_call: TRBJ2-7
v_call: TRBV13

cdr3_aa: ASSIGGRTDTQY
j_call: TRBJ2-3
v_call: TRBV19

cdr3_aa: ASLALPGQENYEQY
j_call: TRBJ2-7
v_call: TRBV5-1

cdr3_aa: ASSPRRGTDTQY
j_call: TRBJ2-3
v_call: TRBV4-3

cdr3_aa: ASSPPGGSPTTNEKLF
j_call: TRBJ1-4
v_call: TRBV18

cdr3_aa: ASYRGSYGYT
j_call: TRBJ1-2
v_call: TRBV19

cdr3_aa: ASSEWTGVTEAF
j_call: TRBJ1-1
v_call: TRBV9

cdr3_aa: ASSPEVQPQH
j_call: TRBJ1-5
v_call: TRBV19

cdr3_aa: ASSVDRSNTEAF
j_call: TRBJ1-1
v_call: TRBV7-3

cdr3_aa: ASSVEGAANEKLF
j_call: TRBJ1-4
v_call: TRBV28

cdr3_aa: ASSWGTSGSLDTQY
j_call: TRBJ2-3
v_call: TRBV5-1

cdr3_aa: ASTRDSNINSPLH
j_call: TRBJ1-6
v_call: TRBV5-1

cdr3_aa: ASSVRGQGTGELF
j_call: TRBJ2-2
v_call: TRBV2

cdr3_aa: ASSYWPWAF
j_call: TRBJ1-1
v_call: TRBV6-5

cdr3_aa: ASSMDTYGYT
j_call: TRBJ1-2
v_call: TRBV7-2

cdr3_aa: STGTSGTYNEQF
j_call: TRBJ2-1
v_call: TRBV29-1

cdr3_aa: ASSAGWGNQPQH
j_call: TRBJ1-5
v_call: TRBV5-6

cdr3_aa: ASSLGAGEYYEQY
j_call: TRBJ2-7
v_call: TRBV5-4

cdr3_aa: ASSQKGGSGNTIY
j_call: TRBJ1-3
v_call: TRBV4-3

cdr3_aa: ASSQGSGRTDTQY
j_call: TRBJ2-3
v_call: TRBV6-2/TRBV6-3

cdr3_aa: ASSFTGTSGGEADTQY
j_call: TRBJ2-3
v_call: TRBV5-1

cdr3_aa: SAPNPGGYNEQF
j_call: TRBJ2-1
v_call: TRBV29-1

cdr3_aa: ASSPQGKGQTNTGELF
j_call: TRBJ2-2
v_call: TRBV18

cdr3_aa: ASSLARGHGELF
j_call: TRBJ2-2
v_call: TRBV7-2

cdr3_aa: ASSLEGNSNQPQH
j_call: TRBJ1-5
v_call: TRBV7-2

cdr3_aa: ASTPRDGELF
j_call: TRBJ2-2
v_call: TRBV6-5

cdr3_aa: ASSRRGSGNTIY
j_call: TRBJ1-3
v_call: TRBV3-1/TRBV3-2

cdr3_aa: ASSQRGQGRTDTQY
j_call: TRBJ2-3
v_call: TRBV4-2

cdr3_aa: SAPGWFYNEQF
j_call: TRBJ2-1
v_call: TRBV29-1

cdr3_aa: ASSLDLDRAYYGYT
j_call: TRBJ1-2
v_call: TRBV7-8

cdr3_aa: ASRTTEYSGNTIY
j_call: TRBJ1-3
v_call: TRBV27

cdr3_aa: ASSSGQGFYEQY
j_call: TRBJ2-7
v_call: TRBV11-2

cdr3_aa: AIIDGQNGYT
j_call: TRBJ1-2
v_call: TRBV10-3

cdr3_aa: ASSEETSGGKETQY
j_call: TRBJ2-5
v_call: TRBV6-1

cdr3_aa: SDGQQPQRSGEKLF
j_call: TRBJ1-4
v_call: TRBV29-1